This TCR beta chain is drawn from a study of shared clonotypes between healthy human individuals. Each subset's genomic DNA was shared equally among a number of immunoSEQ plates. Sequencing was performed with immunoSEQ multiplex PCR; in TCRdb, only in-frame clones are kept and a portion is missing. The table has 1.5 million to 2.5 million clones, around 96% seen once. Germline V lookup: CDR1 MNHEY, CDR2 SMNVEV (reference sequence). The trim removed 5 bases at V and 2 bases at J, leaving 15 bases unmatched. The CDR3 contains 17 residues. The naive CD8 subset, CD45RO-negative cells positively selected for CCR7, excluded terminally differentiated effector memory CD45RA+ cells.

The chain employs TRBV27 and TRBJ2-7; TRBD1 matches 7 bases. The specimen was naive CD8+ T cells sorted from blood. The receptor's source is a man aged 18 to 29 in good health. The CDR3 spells CASSPPKGTALTYEQYF. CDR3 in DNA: TGTGCCAGCAGTCCGCCCAAAGGGACAGCCCTCACCTACGAGCAGTACTTC.